This TCR beta chain was recorded in a study of blood T cell repertoires in COVID-19. TCRdb keeps only in-frame clones here, not all; method: immunoSEQ multiplex PCR. Of fewer than 300,000 clones in the sample, roughly 88% are singletons; the top ten hold 9% to 9.5%. Germline V gene lookup returns CDR1 SGHVS and CDR2 FNYEAQ. Trimming stripped 5 bases from V and 0 bases from J, with 13 bases between. This CDR3 spans 15 amino acids. The sequenced material came from peripheral blood. The clonotype comes from a man younger than 35 with active or convalescent COVID-19. This chain uses TRBV7-6 with TRBJ1-1; no clear D gene. CDR3 nucleotides: TGTGCCAGCAGCCTAAGGACGGGGATGAACACTGAAGCTTTCTTT. Its translation: CASSLRTGMNTEAFF.